Listed below are T cell receptor beta chains from one sample, sequenced in a study of blood T cell repertoires in COVID-19. Assay used: immunoSEQ multiplex PCR; TCRdb lists only in-frame clones, some missing. The sample carries 90,000 to 140,000 clones, about 75% recorded once. Sequenced sample: peripheral blood. These receptors all stem from a woman in her 70s with acute or convalescent COVID-19. CDR3s include the opening cysteine and the closing phenylalanine or tryptophan. Each record gives: V gene, clone size, J gene, D gene, CDR3 DNA, CDR3 protein. The D gene is left open where the match is weak. Clone size is shown for a subset of rows, as once, few, many or a class of expanded clone.

V: TRBV30; size: .; J: TRBJ2-5; D: TRBD1; DNA: TGTGCCTGGAGTGCACCTAGACAGGGATGGGCCCAGTACTTC; CDR3: CAWSAPRQGWAQYF
V: TRBV3-1/TRBV3-2; size: .; J: TRBJ2-2; D: .; DNA: TGTGCCAGCAGCCGGGACACCCTCACCGGGGAGCTGTTTTTT; CDR3: CASSRDTLTGELFF
V: TRBV7-9; size: medium-sized; J: TRBJ1-3; D: TRBD1; DNA: TGTGCCAGCAGCTTATCTACAGGGGGATCTGGAAACACCATATATTTT; CDR3: CASSLSTGGSGNTIYF
V: TRBV30; size: many; J: TRBJ1-2; D: .; DNA: TGTGCCTGGAGATCAACGGAGGGGTCGGATGGCTACACCTTC; CDR3: CAWRSTEGSDGYTF
V: TRBV6-5; size: .; J: TRBJ2-7; D: TRBD1; DNA: TGTGCCAGCAGTACAGGGGTTGGCTACGAGCAGTACTTC; CDR3: CASSTGVGYEQYF
V: TRBV30; size: .; J: TRBJ2-7; D: TRBD1; DNA: TGTGCCTGGACCCAGTTCGGACAGGGGTTATACGAGCAGTACTTC; CDR3: CAWTQFGQGLYEQYF
V: TRBV5-1; size: few; J: TRBJ1-1; D: TRBD1; DNA: TGCGCCAGTGGGGACAGGGGGGACACTGAAGCTTTCTTT; CDR3: CASGDRGDTEAFF
V: TRBV27; size: .; J: TRBJ2-1; D: .; DNA: TGTGCCAGCAGCCGGTTAGGGGGAGGGTACAATGAGCAGTTCTTC; CDR3: CASSRLGGGYNEQFF
V: TRBV19; size: .; J: TRBJ1-5; D: .; DNA: TGTGCCAGTACCCCCCCTCGGACACCCCGGGGCAATCAGCCCCAGCATTTT; CDR3: CASTPPRTPRGNQPQHF
V: TRBV7-9; size: .; J: TRBJ1-5; D: TRBD1; DNA: TGTGCCAGCAGCCCAGGACAGGGAATAGGTCAGCCCCAGCATTTT; CDR3: CASSPGQGIGQPQHF
V: TRBV10-3; size: once; J: TRBJ2-1; D: TRBD2; DNA: TGTGCCATCAGCGAGACTAGCGGGGGTTACAATGAGCAGTTCTTC; CDR3: CAISETSGGYNEQFF
V: TRBV11-3; size: .; J: TRBJ2-1; D: TRBD2; DNA: TGTGCCAGCAGCTTCACTAGCGATTATGAGCAGTTCTTC; CDR3: CASSFTSDYEQFF
V: TRBV6-5; size: .; J: TRBJ1-2; D: .; DNA: TGTGCCATCCGCGCCTCAACGGATGGCTACACCTTC; CDR3: CAIRASTDGYTF
V: TRBV30; size: .; J: TRBJ1-2; D: TRBD1; DNA: TGTGCCTGGAGTGTACGAGGGGGCGGCAACTATGGCTACACCTTC; CDR3: CAWSVRGGGNYGYTF
V: TRBV3-1/TRBV3-2; size: .; J: TRBJ2-5; D: TRBD2; DNA: TGTGCCAGCAGCCCGATGCTAGCGGGGTTAGAGACCCAGTACTTC; CDR3: CASSPMLAGLETQYF
V: TRBV28; size: .; J: TRBJ1-1; D: TRBD1; DNA: TGTGCCAGCAGGATAGACAGGGAGGTCAACAGGGAAGCTTTCTTT; CDR3: CASRIDREVNREAFF
V: TRBV5-4; size: few; J: TRBJ1-1; D: .; DNA: TGTGCCAGCAGCTTGGGCCGACAGGCGGGCACTGAAGCTTTCTTT; CDR3: CASSLGRQAGTEAFF
V: TRBV7-2; size: .; J: TRBJ1-1; D: .; DNA: TGTGCCAGCAGCTTACAAATGAACACTGAAGCTTTCTTT; CDR3: CASSLQMNTEAFF
V: TRBV12-3/TRBV12-4; size: .; J: TRBJ2-7; D: .; DNA: TGTGCCAGCAGTTTAGCGCGTGAGCAGTACTTC; CDR3: CASSLAREQYF
V: TRBV19; size: .; J: TRBJ1-5; D: .; DNA: TGTGCCTCTCAAAGCGTTTATAGCAATCAGCCCCAGCATTTT; CDR3: CASQSVYSNQPQHF
V: TRBV19; size: few; J: TRBJ1-1; D: TRBD1; DNA: TGTGCCAGTAGTATGAGGGAGGGACAGGGGAACACTGAAGCTTTCTTT; CDR3: CASSMREGQGNTEAFF
V: TRBV28; size: .; J: TRBJ1-5; D: TRBD1; DNA: TGTGCCAGCAGTTTAGGGACAGAGCTTAGCAATCAGCCCCAGCATTTT; CDR3: CASSLGTELSNQPQHF
V: TRBV3-1/TRBV3-2; size: .; J: TRBJ1-2; D: .; DNA: TGTGCCAGCAGCCAAGAGGGCAGGGCGTTATATGGCTACACCTTC; CDR3: CASSQEGRALYGYTF
V: TRBV11-3; size: .; J: TRBJ2-2; D: .; DNA: TGTGCCAGCAGCTCTCGCTCAGGGTTGGCTCGCACCGGGGAGCTGTTTTTT; CDR3: CASSSRSGLARTGELFF
V: TRBV7-9; size: .; J: TRBJ1-1; D: TRBD1; DNA: TGTGCCAGCAGCTTAGGAGGGTGGCAGGGGGCACGTAACACTGAAGCTTTCTTT; CDR3: CASSLGGWQGARNTEAFF
V: TRBV2; size: .; J: TRBJ2-1; D: .; DNA: TGTGCCAGCAGACCAAACATCGGGAGCAACGAGCAGTTCTTC; CDR3: CASRPNIGSNEQFF
V: TRBV18; size: .; J: TRBJ1-1; D: .; DNA: TGTGCCAGCTCTCAGACACAAGCAGGCACTGAAGCTTTCTTT; CDR3: CASSQTQAGTEAFF
V: TRBV14; size: .; J: TRBJ2-7; D: TRBD2; DNA: TGTGCCAGCAGCCATTTCGGGGGGGAGCAGTACTTC; CDR3: CASSHFGGEQYF
V: TRBV5-1; size: .; J: TRBJ1-4; D: TRBD1; DNA: TGCGCCAGCCGGGACAGGGGAGGTGAAAAACTGTTTTTT; CDR3: CASRDRGGEKLFF
V: TRBV16; size: once; J: TRBJ1-2; D: .; DNA: TGTGCCAGCAGCCAATTAGGCAGGTCGGACTATGGCTACACCTTC; CDR3: CASSQLGRSDYGYTF
V: TRBV11-3; size: .; J: TRBJ1-3; D: .; DNA: TGTGCCAGCAGCTCAGCTCCAGGGCCTGGAAACACCATATATTTT; CDR3: CASSSAPGPGNTIYF
V: TRBV5-1; size: .; J: TRBJ2-5; D: TRBD2; DNA: TGCGCCAGCAGCTTTAGCGGGGCGGCGGGAGAGACCCAGTACTTC; CDR3: CASSFSGAAGETQYF
V: TRBV11-3; size: .; J: TRBJ2-7; D: .; DNA: TGTGCCAGCAGCTTAGTCCGACAGGACTACGAGCAGTACTTC; CDR3: CASSLVRQDYEQYF
V: TRBV27; size: .; J: TRBJ2-1; D: .; DNA: TGTGCCAGCCGGCTGACGGGGTCCTATGAGCAGTTCTTC; CDR3: CASRLTGSYEQFF
V: TRBV19; size: .; J: TRBJ1-3; D: .; DNA: TGTGCCAGTAGTACGACAGCGACCTCTGGAAACACCATATATTTT; CDR3: CASSTTATSGNTIYF
V: TRBV18; size: .; J: TRBJ1-3; D: .; DNA: TGTGCCAGCTCACCTACGACAGGCAGCTCTGGAAACACCATATATTTT; CDR3: CASSPTTGSSGNTIYF
V: TRBV9; size: .; J: TRBJ2-2; D: .; DNA: TGTGCCAGCAGCGTAGTGGAGGGCACCGGGGAGCTGTTTTTT; CDR3: CASSVVEGTGELFF
V: TRBV7-9; size: .; J: TRBJ1-1; D: TRBD1; DNA: TGTGCCAGCAGCTTCGGGACAGGGACCAACACTGAAGCTTTCTTT; CDR3: CASSFGTGTNTEAFF
V: TRBV29-1; size: .; J: TRBJ2-5; D: .; DNA: TGCAGCGGGGACTTGCAAGAGACCCAGTACTTC; CDR3: CSGDLQETQYF
V: TRBV5-4; size: .; J: TRBJ1-4; D: TRBD1; DNA: TGTGCCAGCAGCTTGGGCGCCGGGACAGGGGGTGAAAAACTGTTTTTT; CDR3: CASSLGAGTGGEKLFF
V: TRBV9; size: .; J: TRBJ1-6; D: .; DNA: TGTGCCAGCAGCGTAGTGCCGGAGCGATCACCCCTCCACTTT; CDR3: CASSVVPERSPLHF
V: TRBV28; size: .; J: TRBJ2-7; D: .; DNA: TGTGCCAGCAGTTCTCCAGGGACTTTCGGCACCTACGAGCAGTACTTC; CDR3: CASSSPGTFGTYEQYF